This TCR beta chain was captured in a study of blood T cell repertoires in COVID-19. Overall study context: Acute-phase and convalescent COVID-19 samples originated in the United States, Italy and Spain. PBMCs, B-cell-depleted T cells, or T cells were the source of the cDNA or gDNA that made up the material.

Details on this clone: This CDR3 is also generated by other DNA sequences in the sample.

CDR3 length equals 15 residues. V lost 4 bases to trimming and J lost 0 bases, with 7 bases between them. The V gene's germline CDR1 is MNHEY and CDR2 SVGAGI. Under the authors' procedure: By means of reference gene primer amplification, nucleated cell counts were estimated. Profiled with immunoSEQ multiplex PCR; TCRdb holds only in-frame clones, not every one. V, J and clone size were drawn from that table, and D and trimming were deduced from the DNA. Counted here are about 81,000 clones, roughly four fifths occurring once; the ten biggest clones make up around 13%. The sample comprised peripheral blood. The origin of this receptor is a human donor in a cohort sampled during active COVID-19. The chain joins TRBV6-5 to TRBJ2-6; weak D call: TRBD2 (6 bases). CDR3 bases: TGTGCCAGCAGTTCCGGGGGCTCTGGGGCCAACGTCCTGACTTTC. Translation gives CASSSGGSGANVLTF.